The T cell receptor (beta chain) under discussion was sequenced for a study of T-cell reconstitution after alpha-beta-depleted transplantation in children. General observations from the study: At the one-year point after transplant, T-cell counts and TCRbeta diversity were found to come mostly from T cells that had been newly produced. It was reported that alpha-beta T cells came from several hundred expanded graft clones (about two months after transplant).

During its preparation, the TCRbeta library received unique molecular identifiers. TCRdb re-derived calls from the PCR reads in MiXCR, one entry per CDR3 protein. The data hold around 580,000 distinct CDR3 sequences, with roughly 30% observed a single time. The CDR3 is 17 residues long. There are a few counts of this clonotype. Its matching antigen is unknown. The junction does not match germline at one end; this may be a read error. This receptor was obtained from a boy younger than two with Wiskott-Aldrich syndrome, due to receive a stem cell transplant. Sample: PBMCs, taken before TCRalphabeta/CD19-depleted stem cell transplant. The chain links TRBV12-3 or TRBV12-4 to TRBJ1-5; the D is unclear. CDR3 nucleotide sequence: TGTTCCAGCAGTCGCAGTCCTGATTGGGGTGTGGATCAGCCCCAGCATTTT. Residues: CSSSRSPDWGVDQPQHF.